This T cell receptor beta chain came from a study of vaccination and CD4 T cells after COVID-19. Looking at the study overall: Overlapping spike peptides of SARS-CoV-2, HCoV-NL63, HCoV-OC43 and HCoV-229E stimulated the cells.

The study sequenced cultured CD4+ T cell DNA using the Oncomine TCR Beta short-read assay. TCRdb re-derived calls from the PCR reads in MiXCR, one entry per CDR3 protein. Of about 14,000 distinct CDR3 sequences in the sample, 52% were seen once. Treatment noted: roughly 10-day PBMC culture with coronavirus spike peptide pools or control peptides (ViraFEST assay). This clonotype occurred a few times. Antigen: not known. Sequenced input: CD4+ T cells from blood, cultured in vitro. This TCR was sampled from a human donor who had recovered from COVID-19.

In nucleotides, the CDR3 is TGTGCCAGCAGCTTCGGCCGGGGCGGGATGGAGACCCAGTACTTC. This codes for CASSFGRGGMETQYF. V gene TRBV7-2 combines with J gene TRBJ2-5; D perhaps matches TRBD2 (6 bases). The CDR3 length is 15 residues. V was clipped by 3 bases and J by 5 bases, with 16 bases between them. Per germline, CDR1 SGHTA and CDR2 FQGNSA.